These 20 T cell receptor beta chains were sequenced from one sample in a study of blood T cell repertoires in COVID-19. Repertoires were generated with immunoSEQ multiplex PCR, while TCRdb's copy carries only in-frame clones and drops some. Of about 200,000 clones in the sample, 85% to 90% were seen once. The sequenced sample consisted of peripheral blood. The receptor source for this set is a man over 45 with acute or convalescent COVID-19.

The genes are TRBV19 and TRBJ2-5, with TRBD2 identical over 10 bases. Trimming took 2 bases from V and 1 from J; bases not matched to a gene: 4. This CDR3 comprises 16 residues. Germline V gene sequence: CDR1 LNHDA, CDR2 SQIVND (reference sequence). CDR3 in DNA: TGTGCCAGTAGTATAACGTCTAGCGGGGGCCAAGAGACCCAGTACTTC. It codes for CASSITSSGGQETQYF.

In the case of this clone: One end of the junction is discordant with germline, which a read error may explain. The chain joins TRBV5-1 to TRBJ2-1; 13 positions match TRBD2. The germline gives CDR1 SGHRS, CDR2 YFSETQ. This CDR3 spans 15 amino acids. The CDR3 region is CASRLGTSGVNEQFF. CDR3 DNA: TGCGCCAGCAGATTGGGGACTAGCGGGGTCAATGAGCAGTTCTTC.

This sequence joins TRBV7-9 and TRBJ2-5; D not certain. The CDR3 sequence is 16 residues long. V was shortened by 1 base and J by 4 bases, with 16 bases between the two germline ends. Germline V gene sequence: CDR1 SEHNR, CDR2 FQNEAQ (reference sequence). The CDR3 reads CASSLVTAYLGETQYF. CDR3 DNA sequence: TGTGCCAGCAGCTTAGTAACAGCTTATTTGGGAGAGACCCAGTACTTC.

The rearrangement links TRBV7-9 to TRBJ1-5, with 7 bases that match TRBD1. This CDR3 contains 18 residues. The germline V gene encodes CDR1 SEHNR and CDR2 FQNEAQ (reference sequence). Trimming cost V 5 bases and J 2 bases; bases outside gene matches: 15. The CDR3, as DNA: TGTGCCAGCAGCCTGAAACCGGGACAGAGAACCCGCAATCAGCCCCAGCATTTT. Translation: CASSLKPGQRTRNQPQHF.

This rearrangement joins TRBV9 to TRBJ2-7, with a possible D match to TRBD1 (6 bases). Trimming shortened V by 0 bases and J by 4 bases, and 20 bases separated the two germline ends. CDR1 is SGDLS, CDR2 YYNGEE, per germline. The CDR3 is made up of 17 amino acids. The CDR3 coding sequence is TGTGCCAGCAGCGTAGCTCCTGGACAGACAGCCCCTTACGAGCAGTACTTC. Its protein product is CASSVAPGQTAPYEQYF.

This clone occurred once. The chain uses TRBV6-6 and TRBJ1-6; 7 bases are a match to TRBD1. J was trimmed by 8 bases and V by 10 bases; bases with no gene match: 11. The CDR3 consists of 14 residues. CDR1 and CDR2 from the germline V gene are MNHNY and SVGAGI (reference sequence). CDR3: CATRVEGAYSPLHF. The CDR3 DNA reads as TGTGCCACCAGGGTGGAGGGGGCTTATTCACCCCTCCACTTT.

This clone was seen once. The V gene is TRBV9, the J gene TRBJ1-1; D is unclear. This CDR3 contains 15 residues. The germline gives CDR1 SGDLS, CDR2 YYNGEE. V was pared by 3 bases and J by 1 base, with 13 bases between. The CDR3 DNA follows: TGTGCCAGCAGCGGCGCCGTGAACAGGAACACTGAAGCTTTCTTT. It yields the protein CASSGAVNRNTEAFF.

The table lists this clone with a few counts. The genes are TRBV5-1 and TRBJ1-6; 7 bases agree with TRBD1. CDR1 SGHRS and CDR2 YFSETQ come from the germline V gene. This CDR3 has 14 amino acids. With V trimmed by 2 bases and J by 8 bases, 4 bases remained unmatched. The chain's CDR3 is CASSFQGDYSPLHF. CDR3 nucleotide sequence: TGCGCCAGCAGCTTTCAGGGGGACTATTCACCCCTCCACTTT. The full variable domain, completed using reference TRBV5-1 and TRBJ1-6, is KAGVTQTPRYLIKTRGQQVTLSCSPISGHRSVSWYQQTPGQGLQFLFEYFSETQRNKGNFPGRFSGRQFSNSRSEMNVSTLELGDSALYLCASSFQGDYSPLHFGNGTRLTVT.

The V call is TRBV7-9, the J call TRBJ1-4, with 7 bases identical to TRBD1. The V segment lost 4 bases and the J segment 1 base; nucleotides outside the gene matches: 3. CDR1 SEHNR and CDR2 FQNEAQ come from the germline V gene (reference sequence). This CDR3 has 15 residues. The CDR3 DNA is TGTGCCAGCAGCTCGAGACAGGGAACTAATGAAAAACTGTTTTTT. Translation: CASSSRQGTNEKLFF.

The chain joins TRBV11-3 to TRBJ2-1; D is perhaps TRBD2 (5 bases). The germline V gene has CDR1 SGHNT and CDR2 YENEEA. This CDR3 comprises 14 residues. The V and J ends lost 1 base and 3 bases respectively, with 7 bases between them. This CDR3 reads CASSLAGNYNEQFF. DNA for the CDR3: TGTGCCAGCAGCTTAGCGGGGAACTACAATGAGCAGTTCTTC.

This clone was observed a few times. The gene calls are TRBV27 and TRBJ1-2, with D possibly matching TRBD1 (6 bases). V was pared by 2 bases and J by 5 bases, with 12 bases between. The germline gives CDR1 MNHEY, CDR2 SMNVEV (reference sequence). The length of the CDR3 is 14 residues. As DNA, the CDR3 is TGTGCCAGCAGTTTAAGGGGGTGGGGGTATGGCTACACCTTC. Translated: CASSLRGWGYGYTF.

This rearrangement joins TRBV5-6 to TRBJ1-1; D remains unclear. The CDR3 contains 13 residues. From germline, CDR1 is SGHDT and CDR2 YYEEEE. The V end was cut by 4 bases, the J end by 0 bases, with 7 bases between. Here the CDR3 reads CASSPSLNTEAFF. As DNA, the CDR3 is TGTGCCAGCAGCCCCAGTTTGAACACTGAAGCTTTCTTT. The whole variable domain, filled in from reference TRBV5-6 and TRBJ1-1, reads DAGVTQSPTHLIKTRGQQVTLRCSPKSGHDTVSWYQQALGQGPQFIFQYYEEEERQRGNFPDRFSGHQFPNYSSELNVNALLLGDSALYLCASSPSLNTEAFFGQGTRLTVV.

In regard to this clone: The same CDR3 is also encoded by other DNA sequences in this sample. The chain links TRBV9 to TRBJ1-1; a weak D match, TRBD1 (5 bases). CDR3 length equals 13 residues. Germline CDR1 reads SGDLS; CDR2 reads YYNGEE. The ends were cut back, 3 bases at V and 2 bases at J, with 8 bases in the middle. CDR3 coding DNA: TGTGCCAGCAGCGGGGGACTTAACACTGAAGCTTTCTTT. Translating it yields CASSGGLNTEAFF.

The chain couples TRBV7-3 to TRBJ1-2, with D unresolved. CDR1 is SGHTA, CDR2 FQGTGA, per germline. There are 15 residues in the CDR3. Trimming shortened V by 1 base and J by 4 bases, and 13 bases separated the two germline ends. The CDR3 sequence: CASSLNGLPSYGYTF. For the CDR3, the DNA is TGTGCCAGCAGCTTAAACGGCCTCCCTAGCTATGGCTACACCTTC.

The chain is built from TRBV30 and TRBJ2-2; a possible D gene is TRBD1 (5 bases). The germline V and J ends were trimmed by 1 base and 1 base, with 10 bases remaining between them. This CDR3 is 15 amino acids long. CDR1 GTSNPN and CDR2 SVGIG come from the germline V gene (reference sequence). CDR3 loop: CAWSGITGNTGELFF. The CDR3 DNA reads TGTGCCTGGAGTGGGATAACAGGGAACACCGGGGAGCTGTTTTTT.

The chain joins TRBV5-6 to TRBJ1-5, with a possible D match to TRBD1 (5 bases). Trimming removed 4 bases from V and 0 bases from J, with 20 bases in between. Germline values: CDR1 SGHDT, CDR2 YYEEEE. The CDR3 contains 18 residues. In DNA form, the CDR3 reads TGTGCCAGCAGCAGTACCGCGGGGGGTGGAGATAGCAATCAGCCCCAGCATTTT. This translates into CASSSTAGGGDSNQPQHF.

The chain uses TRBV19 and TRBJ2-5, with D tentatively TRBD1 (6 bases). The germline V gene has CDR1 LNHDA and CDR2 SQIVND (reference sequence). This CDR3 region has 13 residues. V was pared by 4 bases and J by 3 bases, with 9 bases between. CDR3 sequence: CASSNHREETQYF. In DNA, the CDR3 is TGTGCCAGTAGTAACCACAGGGAAGAGACCCAGTACTTC.

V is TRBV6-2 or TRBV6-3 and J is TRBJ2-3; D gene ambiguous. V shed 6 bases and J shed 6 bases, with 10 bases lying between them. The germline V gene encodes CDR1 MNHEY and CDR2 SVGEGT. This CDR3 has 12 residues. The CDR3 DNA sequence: TGTGCCAGCAGCCAGAGCATGGATACGCAGTATTTT. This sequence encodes CASSQSMDTQYF.

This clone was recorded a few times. The CDR3 here is CASSFSSQPQHF. As DNA, the CDR3 is TGTGCCAGCTCCTTTTCGAGTCAGCCCCAGCATTTT. The rearrangement links TRBV12-3 or TRBV12-4 to TRBJ1-5, with no clear D. The CDR3 contains 12 residues. V was cut by 8 bases and J by 6 bases, with 11 bases left in between.

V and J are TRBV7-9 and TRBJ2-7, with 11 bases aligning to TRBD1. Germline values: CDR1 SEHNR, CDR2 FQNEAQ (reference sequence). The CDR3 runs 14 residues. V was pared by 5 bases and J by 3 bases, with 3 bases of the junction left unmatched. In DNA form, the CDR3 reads TGTGCCAGCAGCCCGGGACAGGGGGGCTACGAGCAGTACTTC. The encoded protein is CASSPGQGGYEQYF.